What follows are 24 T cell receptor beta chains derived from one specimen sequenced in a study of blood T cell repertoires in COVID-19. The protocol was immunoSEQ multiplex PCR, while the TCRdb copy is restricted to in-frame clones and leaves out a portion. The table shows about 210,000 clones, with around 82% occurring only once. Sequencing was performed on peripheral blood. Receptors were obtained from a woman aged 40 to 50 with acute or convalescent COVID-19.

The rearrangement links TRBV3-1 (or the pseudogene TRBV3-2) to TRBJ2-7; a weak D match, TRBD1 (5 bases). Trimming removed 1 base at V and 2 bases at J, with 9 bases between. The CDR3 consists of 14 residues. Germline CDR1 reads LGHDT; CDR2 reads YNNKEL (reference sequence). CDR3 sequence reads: CASSQVWGPYEQYF. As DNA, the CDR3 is TGTGCCAGCAGCCAAGTCTGGGGCCCCTACGAGCAGTACTTC.

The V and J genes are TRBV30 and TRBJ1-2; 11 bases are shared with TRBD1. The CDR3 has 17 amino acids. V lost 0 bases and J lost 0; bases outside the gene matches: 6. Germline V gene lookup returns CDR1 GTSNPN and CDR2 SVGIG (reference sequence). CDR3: CAWSVGQGVSANYGYTF. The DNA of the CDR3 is TGTGCCTGGAGTGTGGGACAGGGGGTCTCCGCTAACTATGGCTACACCTTC.

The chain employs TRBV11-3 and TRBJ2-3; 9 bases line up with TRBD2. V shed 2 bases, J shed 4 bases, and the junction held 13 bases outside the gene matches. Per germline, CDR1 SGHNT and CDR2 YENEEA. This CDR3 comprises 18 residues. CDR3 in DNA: TGTGCCAGCAGCTTATTCTCCGAGTTGGCGGGGGGGCCAGATACGCAGTATTTT. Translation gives CASSLFSELAGGPDTQYF. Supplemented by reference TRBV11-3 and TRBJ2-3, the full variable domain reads EAGVVQSPRYKIIEKKQPVAFWCNPISGHNTLYWYLQNLGQGPELLIRYENEEAVDDSQLPKDRFSAERLKGVDSTLKIQPAELGDSAVYLCASSLFSELAGGPDTQYFGPGTRLTVL.

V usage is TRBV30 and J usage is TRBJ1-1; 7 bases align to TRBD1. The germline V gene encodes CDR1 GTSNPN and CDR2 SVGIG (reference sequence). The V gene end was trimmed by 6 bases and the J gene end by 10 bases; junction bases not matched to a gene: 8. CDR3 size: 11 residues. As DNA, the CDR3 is TGTGCCTGTGGACAGGAGGAAGTAGCTTTCTTT. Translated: CACGQEEVAFF.

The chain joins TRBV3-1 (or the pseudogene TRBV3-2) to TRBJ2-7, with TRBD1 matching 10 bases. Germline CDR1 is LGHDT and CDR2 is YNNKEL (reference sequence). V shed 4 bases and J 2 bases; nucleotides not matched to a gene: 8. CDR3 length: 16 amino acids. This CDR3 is CASSRPGTGAAYEQYF. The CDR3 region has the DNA TGTGCCAGCAGCCGGCCCGGGACAGGGGCGGCCTACGAGCAGTACTTC.

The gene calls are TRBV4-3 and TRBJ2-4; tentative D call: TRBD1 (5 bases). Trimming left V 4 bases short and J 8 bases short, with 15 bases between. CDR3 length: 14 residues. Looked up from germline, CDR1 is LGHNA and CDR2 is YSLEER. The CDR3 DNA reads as TGCGCCAGCAGCCCCCGACAGTGGGCGGACATTCAGTACTTC. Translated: CASSPRQWADIQYF.

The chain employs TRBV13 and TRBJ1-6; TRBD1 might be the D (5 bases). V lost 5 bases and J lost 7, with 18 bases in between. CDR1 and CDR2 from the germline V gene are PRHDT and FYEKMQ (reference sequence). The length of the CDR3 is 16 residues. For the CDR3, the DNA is TGTGCCAGCAGCATCCTAGGACACAGAGCAAATTCACCCCTCCACTTT. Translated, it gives CASSILGHRANSPLHF.

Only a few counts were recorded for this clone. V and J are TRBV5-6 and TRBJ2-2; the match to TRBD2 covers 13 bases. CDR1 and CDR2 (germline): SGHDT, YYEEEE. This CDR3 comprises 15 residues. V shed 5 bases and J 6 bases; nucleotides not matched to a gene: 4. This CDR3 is CASRLGLAGAGELFF. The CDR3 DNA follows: TGTGCCAGCAGACTCGGACTAGCGGGAGCCGGGGAGCTGTTTTTT.

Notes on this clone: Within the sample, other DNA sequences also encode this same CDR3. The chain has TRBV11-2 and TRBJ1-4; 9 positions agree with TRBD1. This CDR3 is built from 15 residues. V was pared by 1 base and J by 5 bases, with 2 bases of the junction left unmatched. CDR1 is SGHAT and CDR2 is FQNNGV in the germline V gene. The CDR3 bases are TGTGCCAGCAGCTTAGGGGACAGGGACAATGAAAAACTGTTTTTT. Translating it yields CASSLGDRDNEKLFF.

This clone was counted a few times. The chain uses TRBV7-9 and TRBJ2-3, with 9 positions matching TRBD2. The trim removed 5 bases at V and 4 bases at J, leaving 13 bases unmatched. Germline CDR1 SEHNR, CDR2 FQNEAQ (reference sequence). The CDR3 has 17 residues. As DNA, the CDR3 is TGTGCCAGCAGCCCCAAATCGGGACTAGCCGTAGCAGATACGCAGTATTTT. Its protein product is CASSPKSGLAVADTQYF.

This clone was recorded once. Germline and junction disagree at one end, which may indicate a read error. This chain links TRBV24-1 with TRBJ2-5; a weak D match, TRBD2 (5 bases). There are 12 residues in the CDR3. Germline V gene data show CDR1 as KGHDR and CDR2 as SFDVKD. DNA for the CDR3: TGTGCCACTAGTGGAGGATGGGAGACCCAGTACTTC. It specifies CATSGGWETQYF.

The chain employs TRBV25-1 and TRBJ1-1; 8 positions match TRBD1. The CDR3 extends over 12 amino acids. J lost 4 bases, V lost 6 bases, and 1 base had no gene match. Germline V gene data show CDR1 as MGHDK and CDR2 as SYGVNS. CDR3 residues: CASRTGATEAFF. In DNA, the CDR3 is TGTGCCAGCAGGACAGGGGCCACTGAAGCTTTCTTT. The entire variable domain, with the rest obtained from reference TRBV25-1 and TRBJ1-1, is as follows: EADIYQTPRYLVIGTGKKITLECSQTMGHDKMYWYQQDPGMELHLIHYSYGVNSTEKGDLSSESTVSRIRTEHFPLTLESARPSHTSQYLCASRTGATEAFFGQGTRLTVV.

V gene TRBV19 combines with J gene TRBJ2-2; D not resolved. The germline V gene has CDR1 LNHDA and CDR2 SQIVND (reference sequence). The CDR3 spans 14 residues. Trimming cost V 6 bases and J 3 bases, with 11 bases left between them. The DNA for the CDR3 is TGTGCCAGTAGGTCAGGTCCGGACACCGGGGAGCTGTTTTTT. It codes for CASRSGPDTGELFF.

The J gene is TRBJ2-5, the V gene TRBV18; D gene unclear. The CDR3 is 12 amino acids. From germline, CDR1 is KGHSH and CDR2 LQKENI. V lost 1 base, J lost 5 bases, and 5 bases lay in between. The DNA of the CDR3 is TGTGCCAGCTCACCACAAGAGGAGACCCAGTACTTC. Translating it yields CASSPQEETQYF.

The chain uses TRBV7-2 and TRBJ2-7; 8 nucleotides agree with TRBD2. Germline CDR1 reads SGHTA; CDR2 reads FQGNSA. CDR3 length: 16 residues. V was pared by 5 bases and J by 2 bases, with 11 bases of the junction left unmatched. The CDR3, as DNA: TGTGCCAGCAGCCTCCTAGAATCGGGACTAGCCTACGAGCAGTACTTC. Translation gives CASSLLESGLAYEQYF.

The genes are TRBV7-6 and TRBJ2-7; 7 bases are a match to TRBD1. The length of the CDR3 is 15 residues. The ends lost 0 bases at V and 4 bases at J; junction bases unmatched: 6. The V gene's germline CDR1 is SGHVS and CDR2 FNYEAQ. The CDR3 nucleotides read TGTGCCAGCAGCTTAGCCCCAGGGGGAATTTACGAGCAGTACTTC. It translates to CASSLAPGGIYEQYF.

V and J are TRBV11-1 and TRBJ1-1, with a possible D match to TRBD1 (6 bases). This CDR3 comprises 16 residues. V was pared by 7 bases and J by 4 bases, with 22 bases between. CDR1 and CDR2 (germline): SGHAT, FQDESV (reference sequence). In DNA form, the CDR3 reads TGTGCCAGCAATTCTGACCTGGGGGCGAGAGGCACTGAAGCTTTCTTT. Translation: CASNSDLGARGTEAFF.

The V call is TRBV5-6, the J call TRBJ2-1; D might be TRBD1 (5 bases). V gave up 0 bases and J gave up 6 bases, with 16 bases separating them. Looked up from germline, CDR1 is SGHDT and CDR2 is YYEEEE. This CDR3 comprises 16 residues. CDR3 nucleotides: TGTGCCAGCAGCTTGGGGGCGGAACCAAGGGGCAATGAGCAGTTCTTC. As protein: CASSLGAEPRGNEQFF.

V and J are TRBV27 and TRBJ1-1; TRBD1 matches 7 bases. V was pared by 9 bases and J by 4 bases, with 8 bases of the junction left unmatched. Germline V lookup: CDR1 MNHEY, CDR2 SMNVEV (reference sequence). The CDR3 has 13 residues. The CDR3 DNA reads TGTGCCAGTGGCCGCAGGGGGGTCACTGAAGCTTTCTTT. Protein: CASGRRGVTEAFF.

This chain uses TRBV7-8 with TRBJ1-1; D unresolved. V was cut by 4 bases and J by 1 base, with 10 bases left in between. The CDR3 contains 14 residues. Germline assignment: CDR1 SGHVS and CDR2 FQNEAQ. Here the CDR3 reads CASSSLQTNTEAFF. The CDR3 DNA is TGTGCCAGCAGCTCTTTACAAACGAACACTGAAGCTTTCTTT. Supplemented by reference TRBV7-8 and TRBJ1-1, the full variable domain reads GAGVSQSPRYKVAKRGQDVALRCDPISGHVSLFWYQQALGQGPEFLTYFQNEAQLDKSGLPSDRFFAERPEGSVSTLKIQRTQQEDSAVYLCASSSLQTNTEAFFGQGTRLTVV.

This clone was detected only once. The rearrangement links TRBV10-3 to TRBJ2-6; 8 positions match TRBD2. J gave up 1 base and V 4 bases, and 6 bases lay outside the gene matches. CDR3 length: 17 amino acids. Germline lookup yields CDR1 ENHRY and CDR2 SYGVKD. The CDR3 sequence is CAISGGRLPSGANVLTF. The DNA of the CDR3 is TGTGCCATCAGTGGCGGGAGGCTACCTTCTGGGGCCAACGTCCTGACTTTC.

Here the CDR3 DNA reads TGTGCCAGCAGCTTAGGGACAACCGGAAACACCATATATTTT. Encoded protein: CASSLGTTGNTIYF. V usage is TRBV11-2 and J usage is TRBJ1-3; tentatively, D is TRBD1 (5 bases). Between the trimmed V and J ends, which lost 1 base and 4 bases, there was a span of 8 bases. Germline CDR1 and CDR2: SGHAT and FQNNGV. CDR3 length: 14 amino acids.

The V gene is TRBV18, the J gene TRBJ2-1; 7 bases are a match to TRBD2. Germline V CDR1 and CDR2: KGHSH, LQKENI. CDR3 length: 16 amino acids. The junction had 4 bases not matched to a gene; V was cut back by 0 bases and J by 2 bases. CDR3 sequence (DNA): TGTGCCAGCTCACCACCGCGGGAGACTACCTACAATGAGCAGTTCTTC. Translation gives CASSPPRETTYNEQFF.

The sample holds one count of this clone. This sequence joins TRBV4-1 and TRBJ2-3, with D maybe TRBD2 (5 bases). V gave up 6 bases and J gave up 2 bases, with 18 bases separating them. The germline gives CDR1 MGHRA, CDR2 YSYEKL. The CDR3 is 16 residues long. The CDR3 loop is CASRPETRSYTDTQYF. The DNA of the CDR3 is TGCGCCAGCAGGCCCGAAACTAGGTCTTACACAGATACGCAGTATTTT.